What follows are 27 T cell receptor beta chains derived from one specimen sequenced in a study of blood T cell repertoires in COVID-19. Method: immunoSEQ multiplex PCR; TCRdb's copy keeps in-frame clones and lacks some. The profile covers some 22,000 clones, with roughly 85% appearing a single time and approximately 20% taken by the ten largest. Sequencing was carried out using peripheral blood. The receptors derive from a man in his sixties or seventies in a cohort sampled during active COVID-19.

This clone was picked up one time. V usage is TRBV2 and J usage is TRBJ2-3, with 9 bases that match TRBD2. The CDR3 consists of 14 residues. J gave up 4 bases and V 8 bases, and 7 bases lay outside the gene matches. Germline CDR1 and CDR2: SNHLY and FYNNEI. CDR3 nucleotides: TGTGCCAGCGGGCGGGAGGGCACGTCAGATACGCAGTATTTT. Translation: CASGREGTSDTQYF.

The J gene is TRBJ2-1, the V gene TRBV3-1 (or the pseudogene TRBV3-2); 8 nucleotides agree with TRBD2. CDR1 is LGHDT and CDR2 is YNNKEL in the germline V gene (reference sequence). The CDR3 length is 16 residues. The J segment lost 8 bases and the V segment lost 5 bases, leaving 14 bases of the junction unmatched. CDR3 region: CASSILSAGGSDEQFF. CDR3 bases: TGTGCCAGCAGCATATTAAGCGCGGGAGGCAGCGATGAGCAGTTCTTC.

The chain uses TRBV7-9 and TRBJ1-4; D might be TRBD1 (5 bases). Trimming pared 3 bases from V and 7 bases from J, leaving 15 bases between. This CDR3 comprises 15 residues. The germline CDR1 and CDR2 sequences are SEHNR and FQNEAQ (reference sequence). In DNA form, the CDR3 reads TGTGCCAGCAGCTTGGGGACCCCGGGAGGTGAAAAACTGTTTTTT. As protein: CASSLGTPGGEKLFF.

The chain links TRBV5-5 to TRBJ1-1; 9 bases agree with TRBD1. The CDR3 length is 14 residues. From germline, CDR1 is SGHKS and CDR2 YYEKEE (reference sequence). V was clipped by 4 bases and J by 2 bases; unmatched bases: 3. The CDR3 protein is CASSGTGRNTEAFF. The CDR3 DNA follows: TGTGCCAGCAGCGGGACAGGGCGTAACACTGAAGCTTTCTTT.

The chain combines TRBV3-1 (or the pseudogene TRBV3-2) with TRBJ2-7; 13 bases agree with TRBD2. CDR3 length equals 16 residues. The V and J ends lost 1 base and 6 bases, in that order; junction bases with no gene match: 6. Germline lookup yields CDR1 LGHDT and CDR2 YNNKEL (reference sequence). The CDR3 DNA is TGTGCCAGCAGCCAAGGGACTAGCGGGAGAAAGGGCGAGCAGTACTTC. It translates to CASSQGTSGRKGEQYF.

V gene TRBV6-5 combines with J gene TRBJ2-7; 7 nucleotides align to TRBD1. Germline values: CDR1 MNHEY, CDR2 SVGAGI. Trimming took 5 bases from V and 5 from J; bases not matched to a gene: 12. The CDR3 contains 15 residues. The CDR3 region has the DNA TGTGCCAGCAGTCCTCCCTCGACAGGGAGAAACGAGCAGTACTTC. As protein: CASSPPSTGRNEQYF.

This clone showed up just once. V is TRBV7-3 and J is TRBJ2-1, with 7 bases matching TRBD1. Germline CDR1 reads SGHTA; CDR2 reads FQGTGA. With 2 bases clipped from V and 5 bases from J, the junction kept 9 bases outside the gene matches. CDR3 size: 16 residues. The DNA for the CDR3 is TGTGCCAGCAGCTTACGGGACAGAGGGGCACACAATGAGCAGTTCTTC. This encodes CASSLRDRGAHNEQFF. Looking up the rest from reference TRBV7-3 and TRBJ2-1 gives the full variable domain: GAGVSQTPSNKVTEKGKYVELRCDPISGHTALYWYRQSLGQGPEFLIYFQGTGAADDSGLPNDRFFAVRPEGSVSTLKIQRTERGDSAVYLCASSLRDRGAHNEQFFGPGTRLTVL.

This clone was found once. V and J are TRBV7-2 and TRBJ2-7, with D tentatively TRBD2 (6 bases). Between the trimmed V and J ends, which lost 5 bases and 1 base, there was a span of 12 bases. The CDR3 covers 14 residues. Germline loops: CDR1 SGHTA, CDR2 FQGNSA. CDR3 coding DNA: TGTGCCAGCAGCATCAGTAGCGGATCCTACGAGCAGTACTTC. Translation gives CASSISSGSYEQYF.

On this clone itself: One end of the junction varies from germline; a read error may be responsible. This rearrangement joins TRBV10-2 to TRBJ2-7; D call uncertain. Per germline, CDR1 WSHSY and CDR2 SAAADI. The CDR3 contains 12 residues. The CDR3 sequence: CASSGLSHEQYF. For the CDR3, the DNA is TGCGCCAGCAGTGGGCTCTCCCACGAGCAGTACTTC.

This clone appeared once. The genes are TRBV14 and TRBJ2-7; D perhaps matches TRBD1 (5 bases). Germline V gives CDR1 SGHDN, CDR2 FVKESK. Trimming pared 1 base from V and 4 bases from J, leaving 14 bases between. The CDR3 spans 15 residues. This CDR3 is CASSQGLGRVYEQYF. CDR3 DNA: TGTGCCAGCAGCCAAGGATTGGGCAGGGTGTACGAGCAGTACTTC. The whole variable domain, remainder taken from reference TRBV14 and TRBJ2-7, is EAGVTQFPSHSVIEKGQTVTLRCDPISGHDNLYWYRRVMGKEIKFLLHFVKESKQDESGMPNNRFLAERTGGTYSTLKVQPAELEDSGVYFCASSQGLGRVYEQYFGPGTRLTVT.

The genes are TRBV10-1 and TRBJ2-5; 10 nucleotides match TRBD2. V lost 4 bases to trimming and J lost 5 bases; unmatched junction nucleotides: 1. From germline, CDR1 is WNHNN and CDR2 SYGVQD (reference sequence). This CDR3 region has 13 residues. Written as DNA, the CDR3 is TGCGCCAGCAGTGTGACTAGCGGGGAGACCCAGTACTTC. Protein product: CASSVTSGETQYF.

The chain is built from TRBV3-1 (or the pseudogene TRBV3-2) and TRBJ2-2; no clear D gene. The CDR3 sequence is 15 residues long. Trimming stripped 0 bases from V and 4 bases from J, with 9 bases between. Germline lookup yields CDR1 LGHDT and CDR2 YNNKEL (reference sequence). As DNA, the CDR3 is TGTGCCAGCAGCCAAGACCATACAATCACCGGGGAGCTGTTTTTT. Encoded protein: CASSQDHTITGELFF.

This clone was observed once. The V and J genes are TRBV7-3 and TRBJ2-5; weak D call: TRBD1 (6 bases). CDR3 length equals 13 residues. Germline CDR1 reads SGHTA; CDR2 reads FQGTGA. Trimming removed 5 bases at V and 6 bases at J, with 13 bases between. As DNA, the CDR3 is TGTGCCAGCAGCCCCCAACAGGGCAAGACCCAGTACTTC. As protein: CASSPQQGKTQYF.

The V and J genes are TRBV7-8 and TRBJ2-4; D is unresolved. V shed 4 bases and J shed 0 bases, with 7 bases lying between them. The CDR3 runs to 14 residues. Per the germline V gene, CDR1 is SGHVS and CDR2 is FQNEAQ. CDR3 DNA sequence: TGTGCCAGCAGCTCCGGTCTAGCCAAAAACATTCAGTACTTC. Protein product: CASSSGLAKNIQYF.

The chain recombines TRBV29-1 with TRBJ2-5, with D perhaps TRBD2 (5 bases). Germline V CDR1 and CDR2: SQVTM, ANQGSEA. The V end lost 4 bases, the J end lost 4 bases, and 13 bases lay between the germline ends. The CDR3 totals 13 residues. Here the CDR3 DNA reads TGCAGCGTTGCGGAAACTGGGAGAGAGACCCAGTACTTC. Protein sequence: CSVAETGRETQYF.

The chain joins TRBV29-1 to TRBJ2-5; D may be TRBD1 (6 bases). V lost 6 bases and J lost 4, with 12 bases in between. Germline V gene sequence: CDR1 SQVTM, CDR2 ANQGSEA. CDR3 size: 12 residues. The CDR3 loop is CSVLGQLETQYF. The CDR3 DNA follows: TGCAGCGTCTTGGGACAACTAGAGACCCAGTACTTC.

CDR3 sequence: CASSRGEGNTEAFF. The DNA for the CDR3 is TGTGCCAGCAGCCGGGGGGAGGGAAACACTGAAGCTTTCTTT. The chain is built from TRBV3-1 (or the pseudogene TRBV3-2) and TRBJ1-1; TRBD1 might be the D (5 bases). CDR1 is LGHDT and CDR2 is YNNKEL in the germline V gene (reference sequence). This CDR3 comprises 14 residues. Trimming cost V 4 bases and J 2 bases, with 11 bases left between them.

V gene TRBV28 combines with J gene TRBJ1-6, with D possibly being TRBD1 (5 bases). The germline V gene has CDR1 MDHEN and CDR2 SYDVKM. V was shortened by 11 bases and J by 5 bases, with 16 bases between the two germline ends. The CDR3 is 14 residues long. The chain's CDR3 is CALRGGFNNSPLHF. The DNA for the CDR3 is TGTGCCTTAAGGGGAGGATTTAATAATTCACCCCTCCACTTT.

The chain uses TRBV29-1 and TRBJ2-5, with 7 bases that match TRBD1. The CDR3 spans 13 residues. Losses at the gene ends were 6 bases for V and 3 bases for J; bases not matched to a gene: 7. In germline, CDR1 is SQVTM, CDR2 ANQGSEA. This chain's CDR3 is CSVRQGFKETQYF. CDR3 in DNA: TGCAGCGTCCGACAGGGATTCAAAGAGACCCAGTACTTC.

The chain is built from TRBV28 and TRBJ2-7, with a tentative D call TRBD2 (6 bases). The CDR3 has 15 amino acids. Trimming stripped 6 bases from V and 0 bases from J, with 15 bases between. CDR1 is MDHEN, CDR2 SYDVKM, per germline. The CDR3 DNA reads TGTGCCAGCAGGGCGGCTAGCGCTCGCTCCTACGAGCAGTACTTC. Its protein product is CASRAASARSYEQYF.

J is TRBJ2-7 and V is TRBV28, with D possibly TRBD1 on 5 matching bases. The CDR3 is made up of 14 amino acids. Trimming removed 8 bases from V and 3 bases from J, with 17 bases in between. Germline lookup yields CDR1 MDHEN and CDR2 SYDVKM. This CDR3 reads CASSPVTGIYEQYF. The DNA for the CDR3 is TGTGCCAGCTCCCCAGTTACAGGCATCTACGAGCAGTACTTC. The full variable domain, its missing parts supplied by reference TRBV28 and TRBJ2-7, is DVKVTQSSRYLVKRTGEKVFLECVQDMDHENMFWYRQDPGLGLRLIYFSYDVKMKEKGDIPEGYSVSREKKERFSLILESASTNQTSMYLCASSPVTGIYEQYFGPGTRLTVT.

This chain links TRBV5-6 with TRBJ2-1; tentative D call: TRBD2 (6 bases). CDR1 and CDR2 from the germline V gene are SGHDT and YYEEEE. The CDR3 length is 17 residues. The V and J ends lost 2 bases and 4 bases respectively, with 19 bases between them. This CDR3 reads CASSFLGTGSRYNEQFF. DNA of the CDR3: TGTGCCAGCAGCTTCTTAGGGACTGGATCTCGTTACAATGAGCAGTTCTTC.

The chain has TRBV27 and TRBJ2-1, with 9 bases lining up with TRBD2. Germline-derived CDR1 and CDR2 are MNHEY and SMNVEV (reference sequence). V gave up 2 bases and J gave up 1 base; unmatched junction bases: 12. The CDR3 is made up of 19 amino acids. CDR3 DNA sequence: TGTGCCAGCAGTTTAAGAACCCCTCTAGCGGGGAGTTCCTACAATGAGCAGTTCTTC. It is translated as CASSLRTPLAGSSYNEQFF.

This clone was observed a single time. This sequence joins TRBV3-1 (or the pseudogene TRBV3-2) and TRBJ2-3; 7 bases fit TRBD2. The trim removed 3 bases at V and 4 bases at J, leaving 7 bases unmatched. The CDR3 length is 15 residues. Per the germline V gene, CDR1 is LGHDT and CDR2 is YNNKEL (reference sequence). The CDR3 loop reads CASSHTGGGADTQYF. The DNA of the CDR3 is TGTGCCAGCAGCCACACCGGGGGAGGGGCAGATACGCAGTATTTT.

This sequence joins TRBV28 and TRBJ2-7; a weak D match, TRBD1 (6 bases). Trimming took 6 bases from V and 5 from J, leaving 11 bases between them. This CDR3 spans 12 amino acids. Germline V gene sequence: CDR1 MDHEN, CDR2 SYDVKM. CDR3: CASRTRTDEQYF. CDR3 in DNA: TGTGCCAGCAGGACTCGGACAGACGAGCAGTACTTC. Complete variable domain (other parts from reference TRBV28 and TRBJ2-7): DVKVTQSSRYLVKRTGEKVFLECVQDMDHENMFWYRQDPGLGLRLIYFSYDVKMKEKGDIPEGYSVSREKKERFSLILESASTNQTSMYLCASRTRTDEQYFGPGTRLTVT.

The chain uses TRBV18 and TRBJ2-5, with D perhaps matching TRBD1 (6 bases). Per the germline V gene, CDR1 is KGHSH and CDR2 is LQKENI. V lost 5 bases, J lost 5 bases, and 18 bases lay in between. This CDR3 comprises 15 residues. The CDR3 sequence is CASSTQRDTTETQYF. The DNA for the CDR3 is TGTGCCAGCTCAACCCAAAGGGACACCACGGAGACCCAGTACTTC. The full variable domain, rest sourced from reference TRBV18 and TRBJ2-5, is NAGVMQNPRHLVRRRGQEARLRCSPMKGHSHVYWYRQLPEEGLKFMVYLQKENIIDESGMPKERFSAEFPKEGPSILRIQQVVRGDSAAYFCASSTQRDTTETQYFGPGTRLLVL.

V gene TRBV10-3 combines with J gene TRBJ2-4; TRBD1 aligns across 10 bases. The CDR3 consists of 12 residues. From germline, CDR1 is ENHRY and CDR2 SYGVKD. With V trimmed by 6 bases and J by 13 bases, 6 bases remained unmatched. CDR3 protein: CAISGTGVPQYF. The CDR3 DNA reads TGTGCCATCAGCGGGACAGGGGTCCCCCAGTACTTC.